Below are 5 T cell receptor beta chains sequenced from a single sample in a study of blood T cell repertoires in COVID-19. The data were produced by immunoSEQ multiplex PCR, yet TCRdb's version contains in-frame clones alone and is incomplete. The sample has hundreds of thousands of clones; around 89% are singletons. The source material was peripheral blood. Receptors were obtained from a woman in her twenties or thirties with acute or convalescent COVID-19.

V is TRBV2 and J is TRBJ2-3; the match to TRBD2 covers 10 bases. Germline CDR1 and CDR2: SNHLY and FYNNEI. Trimming removed 8 bases from V and 2 bases from J; junction bases left unmatched: 4. The CDR3 is 14 residues long. The CDR3 coding sequence is TGTGCCAGCGACGGGACTAGCGACACAGATACGCAGTATTTT. Its translation: CASDGTSDTDTQYF. Variable domain in full (rest from reference TRBV2 and TRBJ2-3): EPEVTQTPSHQVTQMGQEVILRCVPISNHLYFYWYRQILGQKVEFLVSFYNNEISEKSEIFDDQFSVERPDGSNFTLKIRSTKLEDSAMYFCASDGTSDTDTQYFGPGTRLTVL.

V and J are TRBV5-4 and TRBJ2-3; D unclear. Trimming cost V 4 bases and J 4 bases, with 10 bases left between them. The CDR3 runs to 13 residues. The germline V gene encodes CDR1 SGHNT and CDR2 YYREEE (reference sequence). Written as DNA, the CDR3 is TGTGCCAGCAGCCCTACCACGGCAGATACGCAGTATTTT. Its translation: CASSPTTADTQYF.

This chain joins TRBV5-5 and TRBJ2-1; 8 positions match TRBD2. Germline CDR1 and CDR2: SGHKS and YYEKEE (reference sequence). The CDR3 runs to 17 residues. J gave up 7 bases and V 0 bases, and 12 bases lay outside the gene matches. In DNA form, the CDR3 reads TGTGCCAGCAGCTTGGGGGGCGCGGGGGGAACAAGGAATGAGCAGTTCTTC. Residues: CASSLGGAGGTRNEQFF.

The chain links TRBV5-1 to TRBJ2-3; D may be TRBD1 (5 bases). Germline V gene sequence: CDR1 SGHRS, CDR2 YFSETQ. The CDR3 extends over 16 amino acids. V dropped 0 bases and J dropped 0 bases, with 11 bases sitting between them. The CDR3 nucleotides read TGCGCCAGCAGCTTGGATTACCAGGGAAGCACAGATACGCAGTATTTT. Protein: CASSLDYQGSTDTQYF. The full variable domain, with the rest looked up from reference TRBV5-1 and TRBJ2-3, is KAGVTQTPRYLIKTRGQQVTLSCSPISGHRSVSWYQQTPGQGLQFLFEYFSETQRNKGNFPGRFSGRQFSNSRSEMNVSTLELGDSALYLCASSLDYQGSTDTQYFGPGTRLTVL.

J is TRBJ1-2 and V is TRBV28; 9 bases line up with TRBD1. Germline CDR1 reads MDHEN; CDR2 reads SYDVKM. V lost 3 bases, J lost 3 bases, and 2 bases stayed unmatched. The length of the CDR3 is 14 residues. CDR3 nucleotides: TGTGCCAGCAGTTTGGACAGGGGAGACTATGGCTACACCTTC. Translated, it gives CASSLDRGDYGYTF.